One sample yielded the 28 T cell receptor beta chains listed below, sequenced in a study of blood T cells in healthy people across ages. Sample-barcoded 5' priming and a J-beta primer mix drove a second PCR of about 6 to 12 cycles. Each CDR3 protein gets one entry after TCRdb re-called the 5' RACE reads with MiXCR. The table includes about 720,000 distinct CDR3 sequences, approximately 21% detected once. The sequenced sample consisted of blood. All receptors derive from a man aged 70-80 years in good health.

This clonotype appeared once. CDR3 residues: CASRRGTGDVPFF. In DNA form, the CDR3 reads TGTGCCAGCAGAAGGGGGACAGGGGACGTTCCTTTCTTT. The chain carries TRBV6-5 and TRBJ1-1, with TRBD1 matching over 10 bases. This CDR3 contains 13 residues. Germline CDR1 reads MNHEY; CDR2 reads SVGAGI. Germline trimming cut 6 bases from V and 12 bases from J; bases unmatched to any gene: 10.

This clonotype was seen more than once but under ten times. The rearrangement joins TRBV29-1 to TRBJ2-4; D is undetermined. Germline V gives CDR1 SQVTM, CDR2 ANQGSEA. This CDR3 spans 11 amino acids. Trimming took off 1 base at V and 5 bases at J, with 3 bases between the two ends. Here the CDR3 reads CSVEGENIQYF. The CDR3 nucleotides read TGCAGCGTTGAAGGGGAAAACATTCAGTACTTC.

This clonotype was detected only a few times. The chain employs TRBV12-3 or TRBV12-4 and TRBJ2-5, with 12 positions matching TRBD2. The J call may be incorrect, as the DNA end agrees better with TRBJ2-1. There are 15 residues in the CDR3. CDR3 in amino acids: CASSPPSGGAYEQFF. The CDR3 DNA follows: TGTGCCAGCAGCCCTCCTAGCGGGGGGGCTTATGAGCAGTTCTTC.

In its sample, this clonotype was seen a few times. The CDR3 nucleotides read TGCAGTGCCACCCACAGAGGAGAGACCCAGTACTTC. Amino acid sequence: CSATHRGETQYF. This chain joins TRBV20-1 and TRBJ2-5; D gene uncertain. V gave up 6 bases and J gave up 4 bases, with 12 bases separating them. Looked up from germline, CDR1 is DFQATT and CDR2 is SNEGSKA (reference sequence). The CDR3 runs to 12 residues.

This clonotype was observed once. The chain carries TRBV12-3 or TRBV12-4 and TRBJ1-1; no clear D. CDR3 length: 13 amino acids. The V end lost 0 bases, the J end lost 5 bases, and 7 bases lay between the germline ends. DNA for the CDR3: TGTGCCAGCAGTTTAGCGCAGGTGACTGAAGCTTTCTTT. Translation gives CASSLAQVTEAFF.

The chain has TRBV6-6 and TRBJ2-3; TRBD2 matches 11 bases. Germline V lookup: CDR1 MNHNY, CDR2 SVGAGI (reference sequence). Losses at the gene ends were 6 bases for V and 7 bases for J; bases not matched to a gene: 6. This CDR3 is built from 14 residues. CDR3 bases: TGTGCCAGCAGGCTAGCGGGGGGTATCCATACGCAGTATTTT. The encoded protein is CASRLAGGIHTQYF.

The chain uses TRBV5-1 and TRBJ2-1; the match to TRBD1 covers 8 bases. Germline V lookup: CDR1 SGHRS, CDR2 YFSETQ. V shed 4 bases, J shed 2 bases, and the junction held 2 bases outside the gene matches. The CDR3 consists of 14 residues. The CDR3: CASSRGQAYNEQFF. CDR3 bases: TGCGCCAGCAGCAGGGGACAGGCCTACAATGAGCAGTTCTTC.

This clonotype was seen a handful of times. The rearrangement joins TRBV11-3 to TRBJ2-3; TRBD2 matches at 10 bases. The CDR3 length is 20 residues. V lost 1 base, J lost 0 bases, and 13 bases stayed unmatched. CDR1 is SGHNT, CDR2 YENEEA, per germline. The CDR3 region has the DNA TGTGCCAGCAGCTTAGTCCTCACCAATAGCGGGAGGACTAGCACAGATACGCAGTATTTT. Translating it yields CASSLVLTNSGRTSTDTQYF.

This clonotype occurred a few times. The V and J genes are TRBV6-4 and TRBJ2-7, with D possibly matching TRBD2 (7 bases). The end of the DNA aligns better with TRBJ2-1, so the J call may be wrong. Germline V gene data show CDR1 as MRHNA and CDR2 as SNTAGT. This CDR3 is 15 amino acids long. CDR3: CASTLFAGAFNEQFF. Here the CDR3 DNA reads TGTGCCAGCACCCTATTCGCGGGGGCCTTTAATGAGCAGTTCTTC.

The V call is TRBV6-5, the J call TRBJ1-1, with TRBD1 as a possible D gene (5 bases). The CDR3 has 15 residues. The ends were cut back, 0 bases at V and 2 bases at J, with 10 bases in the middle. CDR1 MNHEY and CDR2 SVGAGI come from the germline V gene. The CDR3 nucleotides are TGTGCCAGCAGTTACTCAACAGGACGCAACACTGAAGCTTTCTTT. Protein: CASSYSTGRNTEAFF.

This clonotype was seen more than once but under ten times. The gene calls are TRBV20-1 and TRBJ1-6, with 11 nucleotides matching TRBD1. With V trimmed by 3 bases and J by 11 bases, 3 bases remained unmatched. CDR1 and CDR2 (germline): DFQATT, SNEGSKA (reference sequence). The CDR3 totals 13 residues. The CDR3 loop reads CSARDRGQAPLHF. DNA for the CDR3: TGCAGTGCTAGGGACAGGGGGCAGGCACCCCTCCACTTT.

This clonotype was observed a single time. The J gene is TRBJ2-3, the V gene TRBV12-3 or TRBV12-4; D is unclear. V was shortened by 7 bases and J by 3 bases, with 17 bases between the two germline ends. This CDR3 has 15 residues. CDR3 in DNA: TGTGCCAGCACCTATGGCTTTTACGGGACAGATACGCAGTATTTT. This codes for CASTYGFYGTDTQYF.

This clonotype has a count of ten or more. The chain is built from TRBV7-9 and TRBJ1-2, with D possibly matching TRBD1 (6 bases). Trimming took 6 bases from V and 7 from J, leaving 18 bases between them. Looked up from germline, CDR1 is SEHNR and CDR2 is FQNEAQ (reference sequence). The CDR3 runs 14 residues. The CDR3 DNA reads TGTGCCAGCAGAGAAACCGGGACACAGGGTGGCTACACCTTC. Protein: CASRETGTQGGYTF. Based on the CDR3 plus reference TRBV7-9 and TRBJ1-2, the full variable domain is DTGVSQNPRHKITKRGQNVTFRCDPISEHNRLYWYRQTLGQGPEFLTYFQNEAQLEKSRLLSDRFSAERPKGSFSTLEIQRTEQGDSAMYLCASRETGTQGGYTFGSGTRLTVV.

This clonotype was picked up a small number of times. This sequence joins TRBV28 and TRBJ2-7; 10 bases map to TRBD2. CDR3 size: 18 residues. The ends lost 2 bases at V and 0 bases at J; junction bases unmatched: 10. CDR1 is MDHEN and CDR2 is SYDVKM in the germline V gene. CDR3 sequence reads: CASSLIPLAGDLSYEQYF. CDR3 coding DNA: TGTGCCAGCAGTTTAATCCCCCTAGCGGGGGACCTCTCCTACGAGCAGTACTTC.

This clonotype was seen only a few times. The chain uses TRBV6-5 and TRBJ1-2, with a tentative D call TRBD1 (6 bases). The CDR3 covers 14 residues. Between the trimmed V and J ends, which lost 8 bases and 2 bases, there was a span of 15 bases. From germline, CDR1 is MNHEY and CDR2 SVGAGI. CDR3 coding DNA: TGTGCCAGCGGAGAGATTGGACAGAACTATGGCTACACCTTC. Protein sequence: CASGEIGQNYGYTF.

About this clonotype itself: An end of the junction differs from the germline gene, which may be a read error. The CDR3 reads CASSRSAGYREPQHF. CDR3 in DNA: TGTGCCAGCAGCCGGTCCGCAGGGTACAGAGAGCCACAGCATTTT. This chain joins TRBV7-8 and TRBJ1-5; TRBD1 might be the D (5 bases). This CDR3 region has 15 residues. Germline CDR1 SGHVS, CDR2 FQNEAQ.

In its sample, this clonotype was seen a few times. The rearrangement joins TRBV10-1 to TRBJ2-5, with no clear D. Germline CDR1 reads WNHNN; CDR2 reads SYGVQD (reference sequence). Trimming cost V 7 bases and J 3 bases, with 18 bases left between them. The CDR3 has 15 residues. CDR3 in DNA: TGCGCCAGCACTATAACACCACCTGAGGAAGAGACCCAGTACTTC. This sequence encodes CASTITPPEEETQYF.

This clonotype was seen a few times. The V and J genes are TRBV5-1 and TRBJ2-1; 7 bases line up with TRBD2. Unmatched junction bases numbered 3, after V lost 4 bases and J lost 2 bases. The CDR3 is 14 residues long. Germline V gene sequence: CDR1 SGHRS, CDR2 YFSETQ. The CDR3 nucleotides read TGCGCCAGCAGCCAACTAGCGACCTACAATGAGCAGTTCTTC. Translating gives CASSQLATYNEQFF.

The CDR3 loop is CASSLMGGQETQYF. For the CDR3, the DNA is TGTGCCAGCAGCCTAATGGGCGGACAAGAGACCCAGTACTTC. This chain joins TRBV7-2 and TRBJ2-5; the D is unclear. The V end was cut by 5 bases, the J end by 2 bases, with 12 bases between. Germline V CDR1 and CDR2: SGHTA, FQGNSA. The CDR3 has 14 amino acids.

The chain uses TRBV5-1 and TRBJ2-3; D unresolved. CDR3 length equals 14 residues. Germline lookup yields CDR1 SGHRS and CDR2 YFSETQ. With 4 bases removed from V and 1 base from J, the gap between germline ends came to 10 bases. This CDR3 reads CASSPDAGTDTQYF. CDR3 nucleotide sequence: TGCGCCAGCAGCCCGGACGCAGGCACAGATACGCAGTATTTT. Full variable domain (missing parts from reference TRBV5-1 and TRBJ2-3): KAGVTQTPRYLIKTRGQQVTLSCSPISGHRSVSWYQQTPGQGLQFLFEYFSETQRNKGNFPGRFSGRQFSNSRSEMNVSTLELGDSALYLCASSPDAGTDTQYFGPGTRLTVL.

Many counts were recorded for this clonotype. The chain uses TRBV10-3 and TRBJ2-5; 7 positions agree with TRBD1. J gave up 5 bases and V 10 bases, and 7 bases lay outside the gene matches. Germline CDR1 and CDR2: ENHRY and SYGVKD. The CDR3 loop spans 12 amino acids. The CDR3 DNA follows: TGTGCCACCTCTGACAGGGAGGAGACCCAGTACTTC. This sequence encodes CATSDREETQYF.

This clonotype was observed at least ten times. CDR3 sequence (DNA): TGTGCCAGCGGGGCTGAAAAACTGTTTTTT. Amino acids: CASGAEKLFF. The J gene is TRBJ1-4, the V gene TRBV6-6, with TRBD1 as a possible D gene (5 bases). This CDR3 contains 10 residues. The V gene lost 8 bases and the J gene lost 7 bases, with 5 bases spanning the gap. Germline lookup yields CDR1 MNHNY and CDR2 SVGAGI (reference sequence).

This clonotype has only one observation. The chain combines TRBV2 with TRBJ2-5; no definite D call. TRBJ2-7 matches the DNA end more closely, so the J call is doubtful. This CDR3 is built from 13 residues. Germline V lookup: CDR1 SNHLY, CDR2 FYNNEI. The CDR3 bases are TGTGCCAGCATTCAAGCTATGTCCTACGAGCAGTACTTC. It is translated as CASIQAMSYEQYF.

CDR3 nucleotide sequence: TGTGCCTGGAGTGTCGGACAGGAGGAATCACCCCTCCACTTT. As protein: CAWSVGQEESPLHF. This chain uses TRBV30 with TRBJ1-6, with TRBD1 identical over 7 bases. V dropped 0 bases and J dropped 10; count of bases not matched to a gene: 6. CDR1 GTSNPN and CDR2 SVGIG come from the germline V gene (reference sequence). The CDR3 sequence is 14 residues long.

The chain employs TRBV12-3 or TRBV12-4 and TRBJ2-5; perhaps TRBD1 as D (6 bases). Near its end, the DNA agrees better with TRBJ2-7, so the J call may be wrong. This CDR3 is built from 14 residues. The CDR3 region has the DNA TGTGCCAGCAGTTTACAGGGGCTCTCCTACGAGCAGTACTTC. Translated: CASSLQGLSYEQYF.

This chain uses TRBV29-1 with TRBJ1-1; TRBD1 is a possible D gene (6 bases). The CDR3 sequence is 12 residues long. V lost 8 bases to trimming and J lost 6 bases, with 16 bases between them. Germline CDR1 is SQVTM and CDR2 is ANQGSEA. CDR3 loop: CSTKTGGSEAFF. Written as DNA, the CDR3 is TGCAGCACGAAGACAGGCGGGTCTGAAGCTTTCTTT.

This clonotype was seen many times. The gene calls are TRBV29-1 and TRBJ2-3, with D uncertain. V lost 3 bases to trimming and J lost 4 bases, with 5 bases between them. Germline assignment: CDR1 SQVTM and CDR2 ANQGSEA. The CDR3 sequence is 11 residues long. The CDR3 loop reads CSVDVADTQYF. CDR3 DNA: TGCAGCGTTGATGTCGCAGATACGCAGTATTTT.

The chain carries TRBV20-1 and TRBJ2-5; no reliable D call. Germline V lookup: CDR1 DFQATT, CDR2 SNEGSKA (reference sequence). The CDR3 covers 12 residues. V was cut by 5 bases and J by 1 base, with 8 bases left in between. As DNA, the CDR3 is TGCAGTGCTTCGACCCCCCAAGAGACCCAGTACTTC. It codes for CSASTPQETQYF.